This T cell receptor (beta chain) was identified in a study of shared clonotypes between healthy human individuals. Overall study results and limits: The generation probabilities recorded for non-shared clonotypes fell below those of clonotypes shared by all four donors.

Germline V gene data show CDR1 as SGHTA and CDR2 as FQGNSA. CDR3 length: 16 amino acids. Trimming shortened V by 3 bases and J by 1 base, and 14 bases separated the two germline ends. Partitioning of CD4+ cells yielded a CD45RA+ naive subset and a CD45RA-negative memory subset. A note on this clone: As yet, its antigen is unknown. This same CDR3 is encoded by further DNA sequences in the sample.

Repertoires were generated with immunoSEQ multiplex PCR, while TCRdb's copy carries only in-frame clones and drops some. Of 2 million to 3 million clones listed, 93% are singletons. Sequencing used naive CD4+ T cells from PBMCs. Subset given: CD45RA+ positively selected. This TCR came from a young man in good health. Some clones in this sample may be carry-over from other donors' samples. The chain couples TRBV7-2 to TRBJ2-3; D is possibly TRBD2 (6 bases). This chain's CDR3 is CASSLGGARRTDTQYF. In nucleotides, the CDR3 is TGTGCCAGCAGCTTGGGGGGAGCCCGACGCACAGATACGCAGTATTTT.